This T cell receptor beta chain was identified in a study of early T cells in non-severe SARS-CoV-2 infection. TCRdb ran MiXCR on the 5' RACE reads and lists one entry per CDR3 protein. The data show about 52,000 distinct CDR3 sequences, with 9.5% to 12% seen just once and about 13% held by the top ten. This clonotype appeared many times. The CDR3 is 15 amino acids. CDR1 and CDR2 from the germline V gene are MDHEN and SYDVKM. Trimming shortened V by 8 bases and J by 5 bases, and 21 bases separated the two germline ends. The rearrangement joins TRBV28 to TRBJ1-1; D not certain. The receptor was derived from an adult who was a healthcare worker with PCR-confirmed SARS-CoV-2 infection or an uninfected control (not recorded which). Sequencing was performed on whole blood. This CDR3 reads CASSAGFGSLTEAFF. CDR3 DNA: TGTGCCAGCTCGGCGGGCTTTGGTAGTTTAACTGAAGCTTTCTTT. The full variable domain, its missing parts supplied by reference TRBV28 and TRBJ1-1, is DVKVTQSSRYLVKRTGEKVFLECVQDMDHENMFWYRQDPGLGLRLIYFSYDVKMKEKGDIPEGYSVSREKKERFSLILESASTNQTSMYLCASSAGFGSLTEAFFGQGTRLTVV.